This entry lists 6 T cell receptor beta chains sequenced from one sample in a study of low-dose radiotherapy and immunotherapy resistance in tumors. With TRAV- and TRBV-specific primers, first-strand cDNA was made, covering the alpha and beta chains. With a V-primer adapter and a constant-region primer, TCRs were amplified for about 22 PCR cycles. TCRdb used MiXCR to reprocess the reads, holding one entry per CDR3 protein. The profile covers more than 10,000 distinct CDR3 sequences, with more than 50% appearing a single time and around 7.2% taken by the ten largest. All receptors come from a human donor with advanced metastatic prostate, ovarian, gallbladder or colorectal cancer (not recorded which). This table probably holds off-target reads from a library built for another chain.

This clonotype occurred a few times. The chain is built from TRBV10-3 and TRBJ1-2; D possibly corresponds to TRBD1 (5 bases). Germline lookup yields CDR1 ENHRY and CDR2 SYGVKD. The V end was cut by 6 bases, the J end by 7 bases, with 15 bases between. The CDR3 length is 13 residues. The CDR3, as DNA: TGTGCCATCAGGGAAACAGGTCTCCCTGGCTACACCTTC. Protein sequence: CAIRETGLPGYTF.

This clonotype was found a few times. V is TRBV7-3 and J is TRBJ2-3, with 15 nucleotides matching TRBD2. Germline V gene data show CDR1 as SGHTA and CDR2 as FQGTGA. This CDR3 spans 16 amino acids. Germline trimming cut 5 bases from V and 3 bases from J; bases unmatched to any gene: 3. CDR3 region: CASSPGLAGGTDTQYF. DNA of the CDR3: TGTGCCAGCAGCCCCGGACTAGCGGGGGGGACAGATACGCAGTATTTT.

The chain joins TRBV29-1 to TRBJ2-1, with D perhaps matching TRBD1 (5 bases). This CDR3 has 11 amino acids. CDR1 and CDR2 (germline): SQVTM, ANQGSEA. The V and J ends lost 5 bases and 15 bases respectively, with 17 bases between them. The CDR3 DNA is TGCAGCGTTTTACAGGCTAGGGTAGGGTTCTTC. Translating gives CSVLQARVGFF.

V is TRBV12-3 or TRBV12-4 and J is TRBJ2-2, with TRBD1 matching over 7 bases. V dropped 1 base and J dropped 3; count of bases not matched to a gene: 2. The CDR3 is 15 amino acids. The CDR3 bases are TGTGCCAGCAGTTTAGAGGGGGCGGACACCGGGGAGCTGTTTTTT. Residues: CASSLEGADTGELFF.

A single count supports this clonotype. J is TRBJ2-2 and V is TRBV20-1; 8 nucleotides align to TRBD2. The germline CDR1 and CDR2 sequences are DFQATT and SNEGSKA (reference sequence). The CDR3 runs to 14 residues. The ends lost 6 bases at V and 5 bases at J; junction bases unmatched: 8. Here the CDR3 DNA reads TGCAGTGCCCCAGCGGGAGCGAGGACCGGGGAGCTGTTTTTT. This encodes CSAPAGARTGELFF.

The genes are TRBV24-1 and TRBJ2-1; the D call may be TRBD1 or TRBD2 (5 bases each). V lost 5 bases and J 0 bases, leaving 7 bases between the germline ends. The CDR3 is 14 residues long. Germline-derived CDR1 and CDR2 are KGHDR and SFDVKD. This CDR3 reads CATSGGGSYNEQFF. CDR3 coding DNA: TGTGCCACCAGTGGTGGGGGCTCCTACAATGAGCAGTTCTTC.